Here is one TCR beta chain with its context. In the authors' methods: Amplification of reference gene primers provided the estimated nucleated cell counts. Sequencing was performed with immunoSEQ multiplex PCR; in TCRdb, only in-frame clones are kept and a portion is missing. The D gene and trimming were derived from the DNA, and the V and J assignments and clone size from that table. The top ten clones hold about 1.7% of a sample with roughly 100,000 clones, about 86% of them seen once. The sample originates from a study of blood T cell repertoires in COVID-19. About the study: The study drew acute and convalescent COVID-19 samples from the United States, Italy and Spain. T cells, B-cell-depleted T cells, or PBMCs provided the cDNA or gDNA that served as material.

Germline V gene lookup returns CDR1 LGHNA and CDR2 YNFKEQ. This CDR3 has 18 amino acids. V trimming: 1 base; J trimming: 3 bases; junction bases outside the gene matches: 7. This chain connects TRBV4-2 to TRBJ2-2; 11 bases agree with TRBD2. This TCR was sampled from a man older than 75 with acute or convalescent COVID-19. Sequenced: peripheral blood. The CDR3 loop reads CASSQGTSGSADTGELFF. CDR3 in DNA: TGTGCCAGCAGCCAAGGTACTAGCGGGAGCGCGGACACCGGGGAGCTGTTTTTT.